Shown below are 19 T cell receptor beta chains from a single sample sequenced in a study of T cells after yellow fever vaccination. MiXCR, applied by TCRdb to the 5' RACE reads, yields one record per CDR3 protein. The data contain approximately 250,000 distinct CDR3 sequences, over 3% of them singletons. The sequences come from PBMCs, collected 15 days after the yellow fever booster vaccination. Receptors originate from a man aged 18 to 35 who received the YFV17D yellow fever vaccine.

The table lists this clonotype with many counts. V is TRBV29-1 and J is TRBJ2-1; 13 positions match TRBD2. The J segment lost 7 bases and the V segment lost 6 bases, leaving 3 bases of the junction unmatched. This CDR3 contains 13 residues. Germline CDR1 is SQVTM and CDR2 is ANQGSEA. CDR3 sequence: CSVRTSGGNEQFF. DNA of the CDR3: TGCAGCGTCCGGACTAGCGGGGGAAATGAGCAGTTCTTC.

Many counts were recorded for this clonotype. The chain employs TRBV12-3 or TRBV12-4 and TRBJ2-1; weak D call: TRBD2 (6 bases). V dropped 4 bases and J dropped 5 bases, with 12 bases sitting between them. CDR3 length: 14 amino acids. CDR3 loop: CASSSGTPNNEQFF. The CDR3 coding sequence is TGTGCCAGCAGTTCCGGGACTCCGAACAATGAGCAGTTCTTC.

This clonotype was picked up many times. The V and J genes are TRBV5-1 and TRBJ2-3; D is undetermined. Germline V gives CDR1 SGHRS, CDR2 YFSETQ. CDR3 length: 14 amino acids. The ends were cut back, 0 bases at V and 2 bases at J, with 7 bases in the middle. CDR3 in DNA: TGCGCCAGCAGCTTGGTTCAGGCCACAGATACGCAGTATTTT. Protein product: CASSLVQATDTQYF. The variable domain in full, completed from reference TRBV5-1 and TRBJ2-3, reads KAGVTQTPRYLIKTRGQQVTLSCSPISGHRSVSWYQQTPGQGLQFLFEYFSETQRNKGNFPGRFSGRQFSNSRSEMNVSTLELGDSALYLCASSLVQATDTQYFGPGTRLTVL.

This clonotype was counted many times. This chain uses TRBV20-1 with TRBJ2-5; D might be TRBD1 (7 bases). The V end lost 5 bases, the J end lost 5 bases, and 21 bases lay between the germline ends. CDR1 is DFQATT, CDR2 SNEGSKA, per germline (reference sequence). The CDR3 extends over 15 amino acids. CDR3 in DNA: TGCAGTGCTGAGGGGGCCGCGGGGAAGGAGGAGACCCAGTACTTC. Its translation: CSAEGAAGKEETQYF.

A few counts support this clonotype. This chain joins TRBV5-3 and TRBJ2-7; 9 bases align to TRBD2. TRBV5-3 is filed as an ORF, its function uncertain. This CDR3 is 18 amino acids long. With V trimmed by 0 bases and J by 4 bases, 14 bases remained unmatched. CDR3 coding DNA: TGTGCCAGAAGCTTGGCCGAACCCCGGCGGCGGGGGGGGTACGAGCAGTACTTC. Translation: CARSLAEPRRRGGYEQYF.

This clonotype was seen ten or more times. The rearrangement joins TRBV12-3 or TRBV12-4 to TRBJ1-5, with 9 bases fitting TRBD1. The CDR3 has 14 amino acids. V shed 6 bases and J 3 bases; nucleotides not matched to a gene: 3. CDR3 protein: CASSRTGDNQPQHF. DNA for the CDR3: TGTGCCAGCAGCCGGACAGGGGACAATCAGCCCCAGCATTTT.

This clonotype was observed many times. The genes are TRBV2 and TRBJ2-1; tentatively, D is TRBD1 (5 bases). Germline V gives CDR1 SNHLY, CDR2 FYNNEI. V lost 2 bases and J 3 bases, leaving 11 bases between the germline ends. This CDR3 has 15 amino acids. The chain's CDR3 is CASSERGANYNEQFF. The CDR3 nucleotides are TGTGCCAGCAGTGAAAGGGGCGCCAACTACAATGAGCAGTTCTTC.

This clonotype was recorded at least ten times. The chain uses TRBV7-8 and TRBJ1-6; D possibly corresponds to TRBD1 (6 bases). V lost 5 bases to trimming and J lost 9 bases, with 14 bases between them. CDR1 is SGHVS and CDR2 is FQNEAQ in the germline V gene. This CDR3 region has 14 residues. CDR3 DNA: TGTGCCAGCAGCAAACAGGGCCTCTTTTCACCCCTCCACTTT. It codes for CASSKQGLFSPLHF.

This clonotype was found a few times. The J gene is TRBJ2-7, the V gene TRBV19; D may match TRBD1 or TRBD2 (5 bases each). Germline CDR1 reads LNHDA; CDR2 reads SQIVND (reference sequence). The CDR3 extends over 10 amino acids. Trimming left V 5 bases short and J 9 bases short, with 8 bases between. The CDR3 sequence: CASSGDAQYF. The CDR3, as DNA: TGTGCCAGTAGTGGGGACGCGCAGTACTTC.

The CDR3 coding sequence is TGTGCCAGCAGCTGGAGTAGGGGGACTGAAGCTTTCTTT. This encodes CASSWSRGTEAFF. This chain joins TRBV5-4 and TRBJ1-1; D is possibly TRBD1 (6 bases). The CDR3 totals 13 residues. CDR1 SGHNT and CDR2 YYREEE come from the germline V gene (reference sequence). V was cut by 3 bases and J by 5 bases, with 11 bases left in between.

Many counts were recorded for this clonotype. For the CDR3, the DNA is TGTGCCACCAGCAGGGTCGGGGGGGCCGGGGAGCTGTTTTTT. This codes for CATSRVGGAGELFF. J is TRBJ2-2 and V is TRBV15; 8 nucleotides agree with TRBD2. This CDR3 region has 14 residues. Germline V lookup: CDR1 LNHNV, CDR2 YYDKDF (reference sequence). Trimming removed 3 bases from V and 6 bases from J; junction bases left unmatched: 3.

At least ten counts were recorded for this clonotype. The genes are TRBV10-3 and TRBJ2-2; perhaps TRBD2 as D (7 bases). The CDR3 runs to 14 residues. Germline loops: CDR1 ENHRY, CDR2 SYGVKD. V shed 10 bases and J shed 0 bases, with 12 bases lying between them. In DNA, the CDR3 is TGTGCCACCAAGCGGGACACGAACACCGGGGAGCTGTTTTTT. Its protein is CATKRDTNTGELFF.

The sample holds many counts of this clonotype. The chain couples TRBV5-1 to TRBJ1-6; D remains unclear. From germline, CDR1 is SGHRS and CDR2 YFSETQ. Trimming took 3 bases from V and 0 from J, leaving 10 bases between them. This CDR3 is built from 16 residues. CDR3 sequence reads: CASSWYTISYNSPLHF. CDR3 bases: TGCGCCAGCAGCTGGTACACAATCTCCTATAATTCACCCCTCCACTTT.

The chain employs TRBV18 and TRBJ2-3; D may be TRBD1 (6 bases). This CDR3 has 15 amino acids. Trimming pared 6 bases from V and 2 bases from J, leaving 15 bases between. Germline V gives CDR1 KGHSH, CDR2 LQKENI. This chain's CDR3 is CASSPRQATTDTQYF. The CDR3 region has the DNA TGTGCCAGCTCCCCCCGACAGGCTACCACAGATACGCAGTATTTT.

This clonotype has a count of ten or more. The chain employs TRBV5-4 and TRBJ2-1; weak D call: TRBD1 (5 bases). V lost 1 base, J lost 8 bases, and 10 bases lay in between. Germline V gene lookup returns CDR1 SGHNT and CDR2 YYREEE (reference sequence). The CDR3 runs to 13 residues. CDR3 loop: CASSLHGAYEQFF. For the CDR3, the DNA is TGTGCCAGCAGCTTGCATGGGGCATATGAGCAGTTCTTC.

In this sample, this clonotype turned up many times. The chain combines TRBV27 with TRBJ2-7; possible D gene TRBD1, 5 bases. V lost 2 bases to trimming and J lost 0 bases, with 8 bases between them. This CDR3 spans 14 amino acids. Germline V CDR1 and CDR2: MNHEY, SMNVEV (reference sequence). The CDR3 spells CASSLTGSSYEQYF. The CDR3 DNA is TGTGCCAGCAGTTTAACAGGTAGCTCCTACGAGCAGTACTTC.

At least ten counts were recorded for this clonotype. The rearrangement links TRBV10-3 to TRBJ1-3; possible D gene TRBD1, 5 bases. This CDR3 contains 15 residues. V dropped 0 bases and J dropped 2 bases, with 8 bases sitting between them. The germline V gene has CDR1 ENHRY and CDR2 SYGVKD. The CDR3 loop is CAISESRVAGNTIYF. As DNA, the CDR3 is TGTGCCATCAGTGAGTCCAGGGTAGCTGGAAACACCATATATTTT.

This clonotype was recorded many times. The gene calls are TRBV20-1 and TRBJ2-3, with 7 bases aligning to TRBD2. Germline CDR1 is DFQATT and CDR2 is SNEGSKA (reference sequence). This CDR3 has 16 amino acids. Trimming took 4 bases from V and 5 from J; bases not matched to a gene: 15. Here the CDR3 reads CSAIWPSGGRGDTQYF. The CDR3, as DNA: TGCAGTGCTATCTGGCCGTCGGGGGGACGGGGAGATACGCAGTATTTT.

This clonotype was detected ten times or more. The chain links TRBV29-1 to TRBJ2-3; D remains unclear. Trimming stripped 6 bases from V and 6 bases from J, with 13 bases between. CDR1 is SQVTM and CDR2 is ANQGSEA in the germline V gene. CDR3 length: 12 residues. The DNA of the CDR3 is TGCAGCGTGGCATTGCGGTTCGATACGCAGTATTTT. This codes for CSVALRFDTQYF.